The 9 T cell receptor beta chains presented below share a single source sample, sequenced in a study of cytomegalovirus exposure and HLA in healthy donors. PCR primers comprised 60 Vbeta and 13 Jbeta primers. Clones were read by immunoSEQ multiplex PCR, and TCRdb kept only the in-frame ones, dropping some. The profile shows about 190,000 clones, around 90% of them singletons. The sequencing sample was made of PBMCs. These receptors all come from a woman aged 18-30 years in good health and CMV-seronegative.

This clone was found once. Other DNA sequences in the same sample also yield this CDR3. The chain uses TRBV9 and TRBJ1-2; 12 positions match TRBD1. CDR1 SGDLS and CDR2 YYNGEE come from the germline V gene. The CDR3 has 15 amino acids. V gave up 1 base and J gave up 6 bases; unmatched junction bases: 4. CDR3 DNA: TGTGCCAGCAGCGTACCGGGACAGGGGGCCGATGGCTACACCTTC. Its translation is CASSVPGQGADGYTF.

The rearrangement links TRBV28 to TRBJ2-7; D possibly corresponds to TRBD2 (5 bases). V lost 5 bases to trimming and J lost 7 bases, with 18 bases between them. Germline assignment: CDR1 MDHEN and CDR2 SYDVKM. This CDR3 has 14 residues. The CDR3 is CASSPPQRPGEQYF. The CDR3 nucleotides read TGTGCCAGCAGTCCTCCACAGCGGCCTGGGGAGCAGTACTTC.

The V call is TRBV29-1, the J call TRBJ2-3; TRBD2 aligns across 7 bases. Germline lookup yields CDR1 SQVTM and CDR2 ANQGSEA. The CDR3 runs to 12 residues. Trimming at V came to 6 bases and at J to 7 bases, leaving 7 bases not matched to a gene. DNA of the CDR3: TGCAGCGTCGGACTAGGGCAAAATACGCAGTATTTT. Translated: CSVGLGQNTQYF.

This clone appeared once. The chain carries TRBV29-1 and TRBJ2-6; possibly TRBD1 for D (5 bases). This CDR3 is 15 amino acids long. Germline assignment: CDR1 SQVTM and CDR2 ANQGSEA. V was cut by 4 bases and J by 2 bases, with 12 bases left in between. The CDR3 DNA reads as TGCAGCGTTGCCATAGACAGTGCTGGGGCCAACGTCCTGACTTTC. This translates into CSVAIDSAGANVLTF.

The chain recombines TRBV27 with TRBJ1-2, with no clear D. The CDR3 is 14 residues long. Germline V gene data show CDR1 as MNHEY and CDR2 as SMNVEV (reference sequence). V was shortened by 7 bases and J by 2 bases, with 14 bases between the two germline ends. CDR3 region: CASTPAGMNYGYTF. The CDR3 nucleotides read TGTGCCAGCACCCCAGCCGGGATGAACTATGGCTACACCTTC.

V and J are TRBV27 and TRBJ2-7, with 12 bases identical to TRBD2. The V and J ends lost 4 bases and 5 bases, in that order; junction bases with no gene match: 3. This CDR3 spans 14 amino acids. The germline gives CDR1 MNHEY, CDR2 SMNVEV (reference sequence). CDR3 sequence reads: CASSSSGGAHEQYF. DNA of the CDR3: TGTGCCAGCAGTTCTAGCGGGGGGGCCCACGAGCAGTACTTC.

The chain carries TRBV2 and TRBJ1-4, with 11 positions matching TRBD1. Germline loops: CDR1 SNHLY, CDR2 FYNNEI. This CDR3 region has 14 residues. Germline trimming cut 6 bases from V and 6 bases from J; bases unmatched to any gene: 3. The CDR3: CASSGQGAYEKLFF. CDR3 in DNA: TGTGCCAGCAGCGGACAGGGGGCATATGAAAAACTGTTTTTT.

The rearrangement joins TRBV4-3 to TRBJ1-3; D unresolved. CDR1 and CDR2 (germline): LGHNA, YSLEER. The ends were cut back, 0 bases at V and 6 bases at J, with 9 bases in the middle. CDR3 length: 14 residues. The CDR3 reads CASSQDRGTNTIYF. CDR3 DNA sequence: TGCGCCAGCAGCCAAGATCGGGGTACAAACACCATATATTTT.

The J gene is TRBJ2-7, the V gene TRBV27; the D gene is possibly TRBD1 (5 bases). Deletions cut 4 bases from V and 2 bases from J, with 12 bases between. Germline V lookup: CDR1 MNHEY, CDR2 SMNVEV (reference sequence). This CDR3 contains 14 residues. CDR3 DNA sequence: TGTGCCAGCAGTTCTAGGTTAGGGGCCTACGAGCAGTACTTC. As protein: CASSSRLGAYEQYF.